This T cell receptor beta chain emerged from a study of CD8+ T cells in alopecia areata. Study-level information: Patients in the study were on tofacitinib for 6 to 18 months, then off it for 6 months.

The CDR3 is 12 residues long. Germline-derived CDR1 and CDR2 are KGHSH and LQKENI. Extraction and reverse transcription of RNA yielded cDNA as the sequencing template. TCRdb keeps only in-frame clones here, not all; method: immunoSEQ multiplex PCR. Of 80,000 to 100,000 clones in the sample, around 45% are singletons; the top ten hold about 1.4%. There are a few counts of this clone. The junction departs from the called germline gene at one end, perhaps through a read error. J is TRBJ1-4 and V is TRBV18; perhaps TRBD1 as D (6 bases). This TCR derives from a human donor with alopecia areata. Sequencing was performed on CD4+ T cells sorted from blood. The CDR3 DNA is TGTGCCAGTACCGAAACCACAGGGAATATGAACTTT. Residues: CASTETTGNMNF.